This TCR beta chain is drawn from a study of Tregs in tolerant kidney transplant recipients. Study conclusions and caveats: Expanding Tregs on activated donor B cells appeared to best identify donor-specific TCRbeta clones.

Worth noting for this clone: Its antigen remains unknown.

The method was immunoSEQ multiplex PCR; TCRdb's version includes in-frame clones alone and lacks a portion of them. The table includes 70,000 to 95,000 clones, approximately 90% detected once. Unstimulated Tregs (CD4+CD25+CD127-) and CD4+CD25- non-Tregs were sorted from PBMCs. The trim removed 0 bases at V and 6 bases at J, leaving 0 bases unmatched. Germline CDR1 is GTSNPN and CDR2 is SVGIG (reference sequence). This CDR3 has 13 residues. V gene TRBV30 combines with J gene TRBJ2-2, with 8 bases lining up with TRBD1. This TCR was recovered from a human donor who received a combined kidney and bone marrow transplant. The material was Tregs from blood, obtained before the transplant. For the CDR3, the DNA is TGTGCCTGGAGTGTACAGGGGGCCGGGGAGCTGTTTTTT. Its translation: CAWSVQGAGELFF.